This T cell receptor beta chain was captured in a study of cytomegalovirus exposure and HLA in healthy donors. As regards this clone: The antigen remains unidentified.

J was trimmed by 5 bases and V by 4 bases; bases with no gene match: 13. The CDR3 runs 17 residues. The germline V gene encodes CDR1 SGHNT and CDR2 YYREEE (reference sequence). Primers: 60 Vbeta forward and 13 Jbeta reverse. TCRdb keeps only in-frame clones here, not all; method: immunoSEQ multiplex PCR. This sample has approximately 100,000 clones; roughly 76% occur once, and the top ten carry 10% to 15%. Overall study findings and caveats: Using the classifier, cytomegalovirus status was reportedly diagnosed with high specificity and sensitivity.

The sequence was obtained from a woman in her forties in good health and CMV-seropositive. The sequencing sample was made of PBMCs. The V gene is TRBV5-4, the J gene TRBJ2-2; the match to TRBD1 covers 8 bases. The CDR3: CASSAPTRTGKTGELFF. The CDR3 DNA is TGTGCCAGCAGCGCCCCAACCCGGACAGGGAAAACCGGGGAGCTGTTTTTT.